This T cell receptor (beta chain) derives from a study of radiotherapy plus CTLA-4 blockade in lung cancer (dated by TCRdb to about 2018). The study in broad terms: Objective responses were observed in 18% of enrolled patients, and disease control was achieved in roughly 30%.

Comments on this clone: Its specific antigen is unknown. Per-base quality was not reported, and no clone a single base away is much larger than it.

The CDR3 runs 13 amino acids, cysteine and phenylalanine included. Of all the DNA, just the CDR3 is kept, 39 bases in frame from base 1. Reading the germline V gene gives CDR1 SQVTM and CDR2 ANQGSEA. At the junction V is shortened by 0 bases and J by 10 bases; bases outside the gene matches: 6. In this study, focal radiation therapy paired with CTLA-4 blockade (ipilimumab) was tested in patients who had chemo-refractory metastatic non-small-cell lung cancer. Libraries were made using the immunoSEQ multiplex PCR assay. This is the immuneACCESS table as TCRdb keeps it, with only in-frame sequences that have V and J called. A part of the clones is gone; compared with another copy, unresolved V genes explain less than half, and the rest is unexplained. Here the sample has approximately 60,000 clones; approximately 80% occur a single time. Roughly 4.7% of the sample lies in the top ten. Findings and caveats that apply to the study as a whole: After treatment with radiotherapy and ipilimumab, TCR clones that originated in tumors expanded in peripheral blood. Early dynamic changes in blood T cell clones, together with increased serum interferon-beta after radiation, were reported as the strongest predictors of response.

This clonotype originated in a human donor with non-small cell lung cancer who had a complete response to radiotherapy plus ipilimumab. The chain is encoded by TRBV29-1 joined to TRBJ1-2, and 9 junctional nucleotides match TRBD1. The sample was peripheral blood, taken from a patient treated with radiotherapy plus ipilimumab. DNA sequence: TGCAGCGTTGAAGATATGGACAGGGGTCTCTACACCTTC. The encoded protein is CSVEDMDRGLYTF.